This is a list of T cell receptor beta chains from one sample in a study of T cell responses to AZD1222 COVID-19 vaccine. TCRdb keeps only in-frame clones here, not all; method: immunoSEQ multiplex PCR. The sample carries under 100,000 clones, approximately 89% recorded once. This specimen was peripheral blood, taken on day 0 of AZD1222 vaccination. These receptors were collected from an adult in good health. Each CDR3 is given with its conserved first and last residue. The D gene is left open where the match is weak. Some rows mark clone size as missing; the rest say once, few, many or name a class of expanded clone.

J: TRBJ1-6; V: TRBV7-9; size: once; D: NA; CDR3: CASSLGSRLPLHF; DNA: TGTGCCAGCAGCTTAGGTTCCCGGTTACCCCTCCACTTT
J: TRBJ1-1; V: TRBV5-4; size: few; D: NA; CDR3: CASSPLGVGTEAFF; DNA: TGTGCCAGCAGCCCCCTAGGGGTGGGTACTGAAGCTTTCTTT
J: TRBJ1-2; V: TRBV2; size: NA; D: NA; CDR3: CASSDIGHYGYTF; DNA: TGTGCCAGCAGCGACATAGGGCACTATGGCTACACCTTC
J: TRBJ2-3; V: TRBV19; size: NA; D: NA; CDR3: CASSPGLDRDTQYF; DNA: TGTGCCAGTAGTCCGGGCCTTGACCGCGATACGCAGTATTTT
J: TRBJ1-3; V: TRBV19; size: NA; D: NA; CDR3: CASSIGSGNTIYF; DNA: TGTGCCAGTAGTATCGGGTCTGGAAACACCATATATTTT
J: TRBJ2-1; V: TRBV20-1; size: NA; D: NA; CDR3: CSARLGEQFF; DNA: TGCAGTGCTAGACTAGGTGAGCAGTTCTTC
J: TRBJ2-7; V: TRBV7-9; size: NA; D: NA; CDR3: CASSLEFQTASYEQYF; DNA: TGTGCCAGCAGCTTAGAGTTCCAGACAGCCTCCTACGAGCAGTACTTC
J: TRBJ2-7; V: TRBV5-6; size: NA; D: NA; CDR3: CASSLVTGVNAEQYF; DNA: TGTGCCAGCAGCTTGGTAACAGGAGTTAACGCCGAGCAGTACTTC
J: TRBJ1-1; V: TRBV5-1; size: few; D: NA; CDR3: CASSFPPGSYSSNTEAFF; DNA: TGCGCCAGCAGCTTTCCGCCCGGGTCCTACTCCTCGAATACTGAAGCTTTCTTT
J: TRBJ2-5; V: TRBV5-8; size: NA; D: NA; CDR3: CASSLGGARSETQYF; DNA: TGTGCCAGCAGCTTGGGTGGGGCACGATCGGAGACCCAGTACTTC
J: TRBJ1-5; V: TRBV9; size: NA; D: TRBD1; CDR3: CASSVGGGQGSGQPQHF; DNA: TGTGCCAGCAGCGTAGGGGGGGGACAGGGATCGGGTCAGCCCCAGCATTTT
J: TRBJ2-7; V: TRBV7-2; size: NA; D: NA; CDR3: CASSLAGRGEQYF; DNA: TGTGCCAGCAGCTTAGCGGGGCGGGGCGAGCAGTACTTC
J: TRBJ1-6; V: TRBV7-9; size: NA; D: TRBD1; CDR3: CASSLTRDRVYNSPLHF; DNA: TGTGCCAGCAGCCTCACCCGGGACAGGGTCTATAATTCACCCCTCCACTTT
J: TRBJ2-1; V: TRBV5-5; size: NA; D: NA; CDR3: CASSLRTVSYNEQFF; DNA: TGTGCCAGCAGCTTGCGGACCGTATCCTACAATGAGCAGTTCTTC
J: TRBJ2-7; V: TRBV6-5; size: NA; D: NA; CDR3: CASKAGYEQYF; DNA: TGTGCCAGCAAGGCAGGGTACGAGCAGTACTTC
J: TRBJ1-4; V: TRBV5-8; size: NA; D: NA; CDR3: CASSLRLRRRDEKLFF; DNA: TGTGCCAGCAGCCTCCGGCTTAGGAGGAGGGATGAAAAACTGTTTTTT
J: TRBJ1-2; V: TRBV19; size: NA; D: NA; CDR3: CASSNPRVFYGYTF; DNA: TGTGCCAGTAGTAATCCCAGGGTATTCTATGGCTACACCTTC